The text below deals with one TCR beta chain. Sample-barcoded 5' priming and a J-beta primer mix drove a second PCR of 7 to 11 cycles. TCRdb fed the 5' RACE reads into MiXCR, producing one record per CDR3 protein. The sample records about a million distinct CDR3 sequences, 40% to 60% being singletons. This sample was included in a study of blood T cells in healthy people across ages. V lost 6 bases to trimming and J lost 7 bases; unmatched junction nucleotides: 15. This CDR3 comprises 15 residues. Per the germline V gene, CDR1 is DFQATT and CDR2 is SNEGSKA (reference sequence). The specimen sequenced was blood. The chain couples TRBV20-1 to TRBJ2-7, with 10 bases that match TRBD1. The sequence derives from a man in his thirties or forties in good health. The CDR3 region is CSALKPGQGFEEQYF. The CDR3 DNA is TGCAGTGCCCTAAAGCCGGGACAGGGGTTCGAGGAGCAGTACTTC.